This T cell receptor (beta chain) derives from a study of T-cell reconstitution after alpha-beta-depleted transplantation in children. The library targeted TCRbeta and was prepared with unique molecular identifiers. TCRdb recomputed calls from the PCR reads with MiXCR, one row per CDR3 protein. The data hold about 980,000 distinct CDR3 sequences, with about 30% observed a single time. Trimming left V 3 bases short and J 1 base short, with 11 bases between. The CDR3 has 15 residues. With regard to this clonotype: Its cognate antigen is unknown.

Findings and caveats of the study: Reports say that about two months after transplant, the alpha-beta T cells came out of several hundred graft clones that had expanded. Surviving recipient T cells and thymic progenitors underlay high day-60 TCRbeta diversity in some patients.

This sample comprised PBMCs, mostly from graft donor cells, obtained 360 days after TCRalphabeta/CD19-depleted stem cell transplant. The V and J genes are TRBV12-3 or TRBV12-4 and TRBJ2-3; TRBD2 might be the D (5 bases). The source of this sequence is a boy in the first two years of life who had a stem cell transplant for SCID, so the T cells may come from the graft donor. The CDR3 spells CASSLRAGRTDTQYF. CDR3 nucleotides: TGTGCCAGCAGTTTGAGGGCAGGTCGCACAGATACGCAGTATTTT.